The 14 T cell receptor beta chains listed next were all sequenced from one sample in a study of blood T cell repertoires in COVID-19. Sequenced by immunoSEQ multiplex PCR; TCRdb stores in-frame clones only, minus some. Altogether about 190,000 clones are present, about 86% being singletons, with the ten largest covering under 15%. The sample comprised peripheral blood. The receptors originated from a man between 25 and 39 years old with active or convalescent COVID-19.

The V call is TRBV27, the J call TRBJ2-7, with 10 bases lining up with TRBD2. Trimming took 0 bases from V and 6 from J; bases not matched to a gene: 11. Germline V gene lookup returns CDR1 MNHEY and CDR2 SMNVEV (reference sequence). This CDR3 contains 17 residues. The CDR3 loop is CASSLSMGVAGGLEQYF. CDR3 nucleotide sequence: TGTGCCAGCAGTTTATCCATGGGGGTAGCGGGAGGCCTCGAGCAGTACTTC.

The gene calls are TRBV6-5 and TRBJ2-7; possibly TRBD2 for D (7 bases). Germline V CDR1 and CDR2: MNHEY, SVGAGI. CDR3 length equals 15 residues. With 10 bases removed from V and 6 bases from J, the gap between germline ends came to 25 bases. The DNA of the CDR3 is TGTGCCACCCGGGGGGACACAGGGTACGTTGGCGAGCAGTACGTC. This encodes CATRGDTGYVGEQYV.

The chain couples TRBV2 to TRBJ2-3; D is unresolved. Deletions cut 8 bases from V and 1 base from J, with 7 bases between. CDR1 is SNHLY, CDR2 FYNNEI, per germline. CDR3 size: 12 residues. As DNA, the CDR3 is TGTGCCAGCGCTATGGGCACAGATACGCAGTATTTT. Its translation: CASAMGTDTQYF.

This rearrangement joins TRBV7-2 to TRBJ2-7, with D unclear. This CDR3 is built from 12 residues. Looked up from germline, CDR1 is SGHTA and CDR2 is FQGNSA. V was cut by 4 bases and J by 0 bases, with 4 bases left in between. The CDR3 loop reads CASSSSSYEQYF. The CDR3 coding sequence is TGTGCCAGCAGCTCCAGCTCCTACGAGCAGTACTTC.

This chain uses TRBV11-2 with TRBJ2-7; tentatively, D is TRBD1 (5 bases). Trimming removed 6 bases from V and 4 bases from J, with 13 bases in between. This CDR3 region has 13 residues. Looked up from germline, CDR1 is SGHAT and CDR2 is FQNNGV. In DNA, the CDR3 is TGTGCCAGCAGTTCTGGCAGGGTTTACGAGCAGTACGTC. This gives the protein CASSSGRVYEQYV.

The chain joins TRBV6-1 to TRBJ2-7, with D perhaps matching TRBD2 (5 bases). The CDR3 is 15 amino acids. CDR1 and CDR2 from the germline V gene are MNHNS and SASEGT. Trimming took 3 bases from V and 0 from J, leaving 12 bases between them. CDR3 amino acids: CASSDGLVSSYEQYF. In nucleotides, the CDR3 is TGTGCCAGCAGTGACGGACTGGTAAGCTCCTACGAGCAGTACTTC.

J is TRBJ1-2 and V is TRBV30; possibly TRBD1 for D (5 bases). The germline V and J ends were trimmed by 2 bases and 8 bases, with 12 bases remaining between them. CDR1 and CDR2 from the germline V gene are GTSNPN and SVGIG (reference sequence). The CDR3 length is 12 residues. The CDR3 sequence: CAWSRQSQGYTF. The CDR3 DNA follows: TGTGCCTGGAGTAGACAGTCACAGGGCTACACCTTC.

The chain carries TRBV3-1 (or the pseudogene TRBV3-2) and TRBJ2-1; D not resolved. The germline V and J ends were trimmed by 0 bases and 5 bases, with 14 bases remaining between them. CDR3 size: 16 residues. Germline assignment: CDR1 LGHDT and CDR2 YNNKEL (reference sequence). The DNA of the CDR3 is TGTGCCAGCAGCCAAGATTGGGCAGGTTTCAACAATGAGCAGTTCTTC. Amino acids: CASSQDWAGFNNEQFF.

As DNA, the CDR3 is TGTGCCAGCAGTGACTCCGGACTACCGGCAGATACGCAGTATTTT. This codes for CASSDSGLPADTQYF. This chain links TRBV6-4 with TRBJ2-3; perhaps TRBD2 as D (6 bases). Per the germline V gene, CDR1 is MRHNA and CDR2 is SNTAGT. The CDR3 spans 15 residues. V shed 0 bases and J shed 4 bases, with 11 bases lying between them.

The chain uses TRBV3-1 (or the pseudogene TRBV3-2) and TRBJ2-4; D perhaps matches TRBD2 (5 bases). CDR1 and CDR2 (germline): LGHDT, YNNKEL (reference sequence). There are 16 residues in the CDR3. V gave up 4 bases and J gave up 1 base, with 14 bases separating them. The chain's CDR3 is CASSPREGMAKNIQYF. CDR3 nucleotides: TGTGCCAGCAGCCCAAGAGAGGGTATGGCCAAAAACATTCAGTACTTC.

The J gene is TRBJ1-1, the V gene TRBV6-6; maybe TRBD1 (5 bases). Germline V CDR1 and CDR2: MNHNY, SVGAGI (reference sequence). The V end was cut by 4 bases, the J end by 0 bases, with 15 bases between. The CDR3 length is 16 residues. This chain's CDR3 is CASSFSVTELNTEAFF. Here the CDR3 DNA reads TGTGCCAGCAGTTTTTCCGTGACAGAATTGAACACTGAAGCTTTCTTT.

CDR3 nucleotide sequence: TGTGCCAGCAACGGACAGGAGTGGGGCTACACCTTC. This sequence encodes CASNGQEWGYTF. The chain has TRBV6-5 and TRBJ1-2; 7 nucleotides align to TRBD1. V trimming: 7 bases; J trimming: 8 bases; junction bases outside the gene matches: 7. Germline CDR1 MNHEY, CDR2 SVGAGI. The CDR3 is 12 residues long.

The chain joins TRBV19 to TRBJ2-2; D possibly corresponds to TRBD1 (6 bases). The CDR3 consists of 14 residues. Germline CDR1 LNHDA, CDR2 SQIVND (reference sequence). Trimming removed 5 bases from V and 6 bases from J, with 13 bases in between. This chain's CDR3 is CASSSQGRSGELFF. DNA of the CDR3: TGTGCCAGTAGTTCACAGGGAAGGTCCGGGGAGCTGTTTTTT.

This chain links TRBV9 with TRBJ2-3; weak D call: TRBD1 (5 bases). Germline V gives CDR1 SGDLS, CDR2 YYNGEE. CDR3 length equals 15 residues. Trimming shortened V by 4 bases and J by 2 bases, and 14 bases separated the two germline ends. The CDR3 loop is CASSLRDRLTDTQYF. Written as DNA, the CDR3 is TGTGCCAGCAGCCTCCGTGACAGACTCACAGATACGCAGTATTTT. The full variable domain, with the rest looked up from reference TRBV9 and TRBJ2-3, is DSGVTQTPKHLITATGQRVTLRCSPRSGDLSVYWYQQSLDQGLQFLIQYYNGEERAKGNILERFSAQQFPDLHSELNLSSLELGDSALYFCASSLRDRLTDTQYFGPGTRLTVL.